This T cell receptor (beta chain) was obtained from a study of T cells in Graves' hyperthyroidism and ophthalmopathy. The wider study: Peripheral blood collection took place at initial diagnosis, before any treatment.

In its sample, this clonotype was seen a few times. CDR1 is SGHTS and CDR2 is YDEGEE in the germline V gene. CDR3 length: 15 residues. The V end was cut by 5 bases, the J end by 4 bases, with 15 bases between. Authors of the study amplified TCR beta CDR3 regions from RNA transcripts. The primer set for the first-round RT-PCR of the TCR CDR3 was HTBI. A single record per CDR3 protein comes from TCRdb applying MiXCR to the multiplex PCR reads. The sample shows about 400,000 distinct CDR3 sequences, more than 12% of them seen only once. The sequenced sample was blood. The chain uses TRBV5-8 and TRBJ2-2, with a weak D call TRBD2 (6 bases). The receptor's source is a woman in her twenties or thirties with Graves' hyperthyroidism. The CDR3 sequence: CASSLGLRATGELFF. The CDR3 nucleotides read TGTGCCAGCAGTTTAGGACTACGGGCCACCGGGGAGCTGTTTTTT.